This is a list of T cell receptor beta chains from one sample in a study of blood T cell repertoires in COVID-19. Here immunoSEQ multiplex PCR was the method, and the copy in TCRdb shows in-frame clones only, minus some. In the table there are about 270,000 clones, about 89% of which are singletons. Specimen: peripheral blood. These TCRs come from a woman aged 45-59 years with acute or convalescent COVID-19. CDR3s include the opening cysteine and the closing phenylalanine or tryptophan. D genes are given only for firm matches. A clone size is listed for some rows: how often the clone was seen (once, few, many), or a class if it is expanded.

cdr3_nt | cdr3_aa | v_call | d_call | cdr3_length | clone_size | j_call
TGTGCCAGCTCACCTAGGACTCGGGGTCGGGAGACCCAGTACTTC | CASSPRTRGRETQYF | TRBV18 | . | 15 | . | TRBJ2-5
TGCAGCGTTGAAGACGGGAGCGTCTCCTACGAGCAGTACTTC | CSVEDGSVSYEQYF | TRBV29-1 | . | 14 | . | TRBJ2-7
TGTGCCAGCTCACCGACAGGGGGCGGCTACAATGAGCAGTTCTTC | CASSPTGGGYNEQFF | TRBV18 | TRBD1 | 15 | . | TRBJ2-1
TGTGCCAGCAGCCCCGACAGGGCAAATGAGCAGTTCTTC | CASSPDRANEQFF | TRBV5-4 | TRBD1 | 13 | . | TRBJ2-1
TGTGCCAGCAGCCACCACCCTCGAGGGGGGGGAGAAGGGGCCTCGCCCCTCCACTTT | CASSHHPRGGGEGASPLHF | TRBV4-2 | . | 19 | . | TRBJ1-6
TGTGCCAGCAGCGTAGATGAGGGACAGGGCACAGATACGCAGTATTTT | CASSVDEGQGTDTQYF | TRBV9 | TRBD1 | 16 | . | TRBJ2-3
TGCGCCAGCAGCGCCTACAGGGACCCCGGTTACAATGAGCAGTTCTTC | CASSAYRDPGYNEQFF | TRBV5-1 | . | 16 | . | TRBJ2-1
TGTGCCAGCAGTGCGGGTCCATCCTACGAGCAGTACTTC | CASSAGPSYEQYF | TRBV2 | . | 13 | once | TRBJ2-7
TGTGCCAGCAGCCGGACGGGGTCGGGCTATGGCTACACCTTC | CASSRTGSGYGYTF | TRBV7-9 | . | 14 | . | TRBJ1-2
TGTGCCAGTAGTAAAGGGCGAACAGGGGGGGCTGCAACTAATGAAAAACTGTTTTTT | CASSKGRTGGAATNEKLFF | TRBV19 | TRBD1 | 19 | . | TRBJ1-4
TGCGCCAGCAGCTTTAGATCTGGGACAGTCGATTCACCCCTCCACTTT | CASSFRSGTVDSPLHF | TRBV5-1 | TRBD1 | 16 | few | TRBJ1-6
TGTGCCAGCAGCTTGGCGGAGGGAAACTACGAGCAGTACTTC | CASSLAEGNYEQYF | TRBV11-2 | . | 14 | few | TRBJ2-7
TGTGCCAGCAGCGGGGACCAGGGGGCTGGCGGCTACACCTTC | CASSGDQGAGGYTF | TRBV9 | TRBD1 | 14 | . | TRBJ1-2
TGTGCCAGCAGCTCCCGGGACAGCTCCTACAATGAGCAGTTCTTC | CASSSRDSSYNEQFF | TRBV7-2 | TRBD1 | 15 | . | TRBJ2-1
TGCGCCAGCAGCCAGACAGGGGCCCTCTCTGGAAACACCATATATTTT | CASSQTGALSGNTIYF | TRBV4-3 | TRBD1 | 16 | . | TRBJ1-3
TGTGCCAGCATCGGGAATACCTACGAGCAGTACTTC | CASIGNTYEQYF | TRBV6-5 | . | 12 | . | TRBJ2-7
TGTGCCAGCAGTTCCCCTCGGGCGGGGAACTACAATGAGCAGTTCTTC | CASSSPRAGNYNEQFF | TRBV6-2/TRBV6-3 | . | 16 | . | TRBJ2-1
TGTGCCAGCAGCTTATCTAGCGGTTGGGTAGAGACCCAGTACTTC | CASSLSSGWVETQYF | TRBV7-2 | TRBD2 | 15 | . | TRBJ2-5
TGTGCCAGTGGCCGGGGGGCCGAGGGTAATCAGCCCCAGCATTTT | CASGRGAEGNQPQHF | TRBV19 | . | 15 | . | TRBJ1-5
TGTGCCAGCAGCTTAGGAGGGACTAGGACCTACAATGAGCAGTTCTTC | CASSLGGTRTYNEQFF | TRBV7-9 | TRBD2 | 16 | . | TRBJ2-1